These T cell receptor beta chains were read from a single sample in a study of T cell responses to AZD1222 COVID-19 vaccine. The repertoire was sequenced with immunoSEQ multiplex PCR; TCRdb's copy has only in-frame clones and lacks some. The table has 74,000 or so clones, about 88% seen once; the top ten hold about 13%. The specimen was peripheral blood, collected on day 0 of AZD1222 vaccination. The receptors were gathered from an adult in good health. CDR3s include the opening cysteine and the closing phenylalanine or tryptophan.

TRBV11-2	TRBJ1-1	CASSLITEAFF
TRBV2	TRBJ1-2	CASSEVGRLGGYTF
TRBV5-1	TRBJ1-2	CASSLGDLRGGYGYTF
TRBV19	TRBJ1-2	CASIGRDTYGYTF
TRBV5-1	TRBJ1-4	CASSLQPTNEKLFF
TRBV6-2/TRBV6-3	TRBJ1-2	CASSSWPEYGYTF
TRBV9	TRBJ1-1	CASSVGGRTEAFF
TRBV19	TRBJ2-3	CASSPVGADTQYF
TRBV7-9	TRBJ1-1	CASSHGQGADTEAFF
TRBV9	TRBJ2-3	CASSPGPFTDTQYF
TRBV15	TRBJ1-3	CATGTSGNTIYF
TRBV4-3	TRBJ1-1	CASSQDLLGSNTEAFF
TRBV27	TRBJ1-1	CASSLQGRPEAFF
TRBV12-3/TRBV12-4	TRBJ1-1	CASILVRGTEAFF
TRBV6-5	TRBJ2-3	CASSATTGTTQYF
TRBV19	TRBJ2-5	CASTLGSAGGLETQYF
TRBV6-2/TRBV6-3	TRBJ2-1	CASSHPSGVGEQFF
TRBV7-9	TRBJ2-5	CASSLEVLGNKYF
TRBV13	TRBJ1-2	CAASPQAPSYGYTF
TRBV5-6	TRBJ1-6	CASSGLQGTYNSPLHF
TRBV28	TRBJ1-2	CASRPPTGGYTF
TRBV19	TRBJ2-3	CASSMVAGVLTDTQYF
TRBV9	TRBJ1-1	CASSLRTGVDAEAFF
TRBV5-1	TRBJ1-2	CASSLGLGTYGYTF
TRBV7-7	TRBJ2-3	CASSLGDVAGTDTQYF
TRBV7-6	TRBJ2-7	CASSRPGESWAF
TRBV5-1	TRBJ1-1	CASSGFGNTEAFF
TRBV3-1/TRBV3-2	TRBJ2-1	CASTLGTSGAYNEQFF
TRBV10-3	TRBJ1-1	CAISMTGGNTEAFF
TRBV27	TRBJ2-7	CASSAPGQGVNEQYF
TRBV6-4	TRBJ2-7	CASSVNGGAPYEQYF
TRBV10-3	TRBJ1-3	CATRGTVGNTIYF
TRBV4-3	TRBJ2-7	CASSQDRGSSYEQYF
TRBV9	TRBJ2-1	CASSVNPSGNEQFF
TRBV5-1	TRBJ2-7	CASSLAGAGDLYEQYF
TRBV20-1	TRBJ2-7	CSASQGIHEQYF
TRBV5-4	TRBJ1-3	CASSLAGGSGNTIYF
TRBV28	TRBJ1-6	CASSLAGGSYNSPLHF
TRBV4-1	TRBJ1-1	CASSQEGRGTEAFF
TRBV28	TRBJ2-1	CASSFSDSYNEQFF
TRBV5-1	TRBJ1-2	CASSGNSGGAYYGYTF
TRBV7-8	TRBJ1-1	CASSHVGGARNTEAFF
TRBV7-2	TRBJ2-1	CASSRLADSYNEQFF
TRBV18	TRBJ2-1	CASSVTSGGDNEQFF
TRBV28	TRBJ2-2	CASSLGLNTGELFF
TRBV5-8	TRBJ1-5	CASSLGGTGQRPQHF
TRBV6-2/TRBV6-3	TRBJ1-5	CASSLTVSNQPQHF
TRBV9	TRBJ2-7	CASSVEAGLYEQYF
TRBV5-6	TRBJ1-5	CASSWGTGGYQPQHF
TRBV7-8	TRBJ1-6	CASSLPLGTGNSPLHF
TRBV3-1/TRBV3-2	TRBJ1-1	CASSLSTGSAFF
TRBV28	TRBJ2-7	CASSLPAGTSYEQYF
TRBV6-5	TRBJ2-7	CASRPTGTAIYEQYF
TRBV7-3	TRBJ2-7	CASSLAEQGSKQYF